Included here is one T cell receptor beta chain sequence, with context. It has no known antigen specificity. Base qualities are not provided; no much larger clone lies one nucleotide away. From cysteine to phenylalanine, the CDR3 is 14 amino acids long. CDR3 DNA only is kept here, 42 bases in frame from base 1. V is pared back by 6 bases and J by 0 bases, with 9 bases lying between the germline termini. CDR1 and CDR2 are read off the germline V gene as MDHEN and SYDVKM. The immunoSEQ Assay, a bias-controlled multiplex PCR, was used to amplify TCRbeta CDR3 regions from genomic DNA. The authors' analysis ran thus. Nucleated cell counts per sample were estimated from amplification of reference gene primers within the assay. To quantify the absolute abundance of each unique TCRbeta CDR3 rearrangement, sequence reads were collapsed and filtered. For each sample, productive Simpson clonality was calculated as the square root of Simpson's diversity index across productive rearrangements. Here the immuneACCESS table is served through TCRdb, limited to in-frame sequences with V and J called. Missing clones are a known gap in these copies; in checked studies unresolved V genes cover under half, and the rest lacks a known reason. That table gives V, J and clone size, and the DNA gave D and trimming. The table for this sample lists 100,000 to 150,000 clones; 65% to 90% of them were counted only once. Approximately 6.6% of the sample is held by the ten biggest clonotypes.

This entry belongs to a study of blood T cell repertoires in COVID-19 (dated by TCRdb to 2020 to 2021). Describing the broader study: The collaborator samples originated in the United States, Italy and Spain and spanned the acute and convalescent phases of COVID-19. The samples were drawn from the first 160 participants of the ongoing ImmuneRACE study and from 1,200 or so subjects provided by 6 global collaborators. The repertoires were released in a freely available public database meant as a resource for research on the immune response to SARS-CoV-2. Where HLA class I and class II types were available, the types were taken from metadata supplied by the sample provider, not from assay-based typing. Sample metadata almost always included a de-identified subject ID, COVID-19 status, age in years and sex. Subjects who had been exposed to COVID-19, were actively infected with it, or had recovered from it provided the deeply sampled blood TCRbeta repertoires that made up the dataset. The prospective study material was composed of cDNA or gDNA derived from T cells, B-cell-depleted T cells, or PBMCs.

Each collaborating institution followed its own protocols to collect whole blood in K2EDTA tubes. Collaborator samples were shipped for TCRbeta analysis as frozen whole blood, isolated PBMCs, or DNA extracted from either sample type. Study-wide conclusions, independent of this receptor: The amount of clinical and demographic metadata varied by source and participant and was provided uncurated.

This receptor was identified in a man older than 75 with active or convalescent COVID-19. The chain is encoded by TRBV28 joined to TRBJ1-3, with a weak D call of TRBD1 (5 bases match). Material for sequencing was peripheral blood. The CDR3 protein sequence reads: CASRTGGSGNTIYF. The DNA is TGTGCCAGCAGGACCGGGGGCTCTGGAAACACCATATATTTT.